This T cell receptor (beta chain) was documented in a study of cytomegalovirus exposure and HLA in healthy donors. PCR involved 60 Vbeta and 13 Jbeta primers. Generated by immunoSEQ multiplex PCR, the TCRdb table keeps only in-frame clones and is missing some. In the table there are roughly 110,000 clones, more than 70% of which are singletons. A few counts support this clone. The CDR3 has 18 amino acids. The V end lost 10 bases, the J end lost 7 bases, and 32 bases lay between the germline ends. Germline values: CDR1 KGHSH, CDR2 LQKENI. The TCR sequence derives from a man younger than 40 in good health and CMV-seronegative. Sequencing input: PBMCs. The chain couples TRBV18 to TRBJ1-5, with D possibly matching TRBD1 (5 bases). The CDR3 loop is CANKLKGLSFSVDQPQHF. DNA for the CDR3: TGTGCCAACAAATTAAAGGGGTTAAGTTTTAGTGTTGACCAGCCCCAGCATTTT.